This TCR beta chain was obtained from a study of shared clonotypes between healthy human individuals. Profiled with immunoSEQ multiplex PCR; TCRdb holds only in-frame clones, not every one. The table shows more than 900,000 clones, with roughly 74% occurring only once. Turning to this clone: The identical CDR3 is also encoded by other nucleotide sequences in the sample.

Germline V lookup: CDR1 SGHRS, CDR2 YFSETQ. CDR3 length: 14 residues. Trimming took off 0 bases at V and 2 bases at J, with 8 bases between the two ends. Sequencing was carried out using memory CD4+ T cells from PBMCs. Specified subset: CD45RA-negative fraction. The gene calls are TRBV5-1 and TRBJ1-2; the D is unclear. This clonotype originated in a man between 18 and 35 years old in good health. Some clones in this sample may be carry-over from other donors' samples. The CDR3: CASSLDTPNYGYTF. Here the CDR3 DNA reads TGCGCCAGCAGCTTGGATACACCGAACTATGGCTACACCTTC.